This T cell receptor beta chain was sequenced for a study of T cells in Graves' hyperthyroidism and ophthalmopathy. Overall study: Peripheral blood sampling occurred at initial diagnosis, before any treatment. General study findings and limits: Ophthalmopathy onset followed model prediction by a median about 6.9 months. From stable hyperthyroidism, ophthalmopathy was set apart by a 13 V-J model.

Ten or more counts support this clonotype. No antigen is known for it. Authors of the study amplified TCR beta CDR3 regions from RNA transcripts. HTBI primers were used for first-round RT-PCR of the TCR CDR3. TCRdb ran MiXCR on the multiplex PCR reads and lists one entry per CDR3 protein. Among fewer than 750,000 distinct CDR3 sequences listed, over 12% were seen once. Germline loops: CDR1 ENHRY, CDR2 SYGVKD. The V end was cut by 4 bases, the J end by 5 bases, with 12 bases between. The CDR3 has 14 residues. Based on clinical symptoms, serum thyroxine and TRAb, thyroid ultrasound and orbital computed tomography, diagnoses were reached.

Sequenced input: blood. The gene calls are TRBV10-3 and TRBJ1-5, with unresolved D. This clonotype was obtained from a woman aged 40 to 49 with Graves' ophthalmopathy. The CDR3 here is CAISAAGDYQPQHF. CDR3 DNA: TGTGCCATCAGTGCGGCGGGAGACTATCAGCCCCAGCATTTT.